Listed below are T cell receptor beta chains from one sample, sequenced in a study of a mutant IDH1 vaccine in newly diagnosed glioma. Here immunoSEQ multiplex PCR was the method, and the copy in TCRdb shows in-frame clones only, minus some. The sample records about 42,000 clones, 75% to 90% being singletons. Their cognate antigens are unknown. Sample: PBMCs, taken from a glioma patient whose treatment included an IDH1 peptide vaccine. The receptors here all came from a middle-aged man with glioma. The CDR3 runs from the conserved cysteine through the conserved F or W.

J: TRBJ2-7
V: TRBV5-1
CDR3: CASSLPPAGLSEQYF

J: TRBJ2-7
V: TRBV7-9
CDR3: CASSLVSGRVGEQYF

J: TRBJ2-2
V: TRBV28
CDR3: CASRLLRGSGELFF

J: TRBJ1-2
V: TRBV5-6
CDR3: CASSLYGPNYGYTF

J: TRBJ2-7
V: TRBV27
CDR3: CASSLLAGEGYEQYF

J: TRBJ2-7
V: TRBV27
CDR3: CASSFIAEGYEQYF

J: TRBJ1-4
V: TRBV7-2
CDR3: CASSLAPGKNEKLFF

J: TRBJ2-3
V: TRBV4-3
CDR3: CASSQERAPGGSTDTQYF

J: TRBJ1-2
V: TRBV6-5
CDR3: CASSRNRNTNYGYTF

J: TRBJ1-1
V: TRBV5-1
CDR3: CASRDRVTGGTEAFF

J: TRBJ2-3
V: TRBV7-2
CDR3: CASSLEPQRAGDVDTQYF

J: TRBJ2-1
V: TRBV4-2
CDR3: CASSHRGLADSSYNEQFF

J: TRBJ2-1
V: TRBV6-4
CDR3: CASRKTDRGEQFF

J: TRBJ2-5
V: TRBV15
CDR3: CATSRDRGETQYF

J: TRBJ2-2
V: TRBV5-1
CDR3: CASSLGPLNTGELFF

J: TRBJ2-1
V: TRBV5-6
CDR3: CASSLRVATSGSNEQFF

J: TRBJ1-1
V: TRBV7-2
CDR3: CASSLGGAEAFF

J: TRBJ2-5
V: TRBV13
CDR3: CASSLVARKGPSETQYF

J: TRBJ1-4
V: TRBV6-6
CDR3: CASSWGGANEKLFF

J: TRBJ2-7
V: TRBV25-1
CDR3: CASSPTGSYEQYF

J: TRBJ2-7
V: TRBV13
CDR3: CASSWISGSGYEQYF

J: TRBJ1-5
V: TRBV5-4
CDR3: CASSLDGNRGNQPQHF